These 26 T cell receptor beta chains were all obtained from the same sample, sequenced in a study of regulatory T cells in long-lasting Graves disease. Time point reported: newly diagnosed GD, antithyroid drugs for less than 3 months. With RNA extracted from PBMCs as input, the TCR library was made. HTBI primers from iRepertoire and Arm-PCR of CDR3 regions yielded the TCR beta libraries. Each CDR3 protein gets one entry after TCRdb re-called the multiplex PCR reads with MiXCR. Of 500,000 or so distinct CDR3 sequences in the sample, around 16% are singletons; the top ten hold more than 9%. These data were also filed under a second study, of T cells in Graves' hyperthyroidism and ophthalmopathy.

The sample here was peripheral blood mononuclear cells (PBMCs), taken at new diagnosis, from a patient treated with antithyroid drugs. The receptors shown here come from a man in his forties with Graves disease.

This clonotype was detected a few times. This chain connects TRBV5-1 to TRBJ2-7, with a tentative D call TRBD1 (6 bases). Germline values: CDR1 SGHRS, CDR2 YFSETQ. The CDR3 length is 13 residues. V was pared by 4 bases and J by 7 bases, with 15 bases between. The CDR3 sequence: CASSKIQGREQYF. CDR3 bases: TGCGCCAGCAGCAAAATACAGGGAAGGGAGCAGTACTTC.

The gene calls are TRBV7-3 and TRBJ2-2; TRBD1 agrees at 10 bases. This CDR3 comprises 16 residues. Germline CDR1 reads SGHTA; CDR2 reads FQGTGA. After removal of 5 bases from V and 5 bases from J, the junction contained 8 bases not matched to a gene. Here the CDR3 reads CASSTRQGALTGELFF. The CDR3 DNA sequence: TGTGCCAGCAGCACCCGACAGGGGGCGCTTACCGGGGAGCTGTTTTTT. The full variable domain, with the rest looked up from reference TRBV7-3 and TRBJ2-2, is GAGVSQTPSNKVTEKGKYVELRCDPISGHTALYWYRQSLGQGPEFLIYFQGTGAADDSGLPNDRFFAVRPEGSVSTLKIQRTERGDSAVYLCASSTRQGALTGELFFGEGSRLTVL.

V usage is TRBV19 and J usage is TRBJ2-7; no firm D call. Trimming removed 4 bases at V and 0 bases at J, with 7 bases between. Germline CDR1 LNHDA, CDR2 SQIVND (reference sequence). The CDR3 is made up of 13 amino acids. CDR3 in amino acids: CASSNGGSYEQYF. In nucleotides, the CDR3 is TGTGCCAGTAGTAACGGCGGCTCCTACGAGCAGTACTTC.

On this clonotype itself: A far bigger clonotype differs at one base, so this is likely a read error. The V call is TRBV12-3 or TRBV12-4, the J call TRBJ2-3; 7 positions match TRBD1. The CDR3 is 15 residues long. Written as DNA, the CDR3 is TGTGCCAGCAGTCCGCCCAGACAGGGAACGAGAGAGCACTACTTC. Translating it yields CASSPPRQGTREHYF.

The sample holds a few counts of this clonotype. V gene TRBV18 combines with J gene TRBJ1-2; no clear D gene. The ends were cut back, 1 base at V and 0 bases at J, with 9 bases in the middle. This CDR3 is built from 15 residues. Germline assignment: CDR1 KGHSH and CDR2 LQKENI. The DNA of the CDR3 is TGTGCCAGCTCACCACGATCTGGGTCTAACTATGGCTACACCTTC. Translating it yields CASSPRSGSNYGYTF. Supplemented by reference TRBV18 and TRBJ1-2, the full variable domain reads NAGVMQNPRHLVRRRGQEARLRCSPMKGHSHVYWYRQLPEEGLKFMVYLQKENIIDESGMPKERFSAEFPKEGPSILRIQQVVRGDSAAYFCASSPRSGSNYGYTFGSGTRLTVV.

This clonotype came up a few times. V usage is TRBV4-1 and J usage is TRBJ2-7; a weak D match, TRBD2 (5 bases). Trimming took off 0 bases at V and 0 bases at J, with 15 bases between the two ends. Per germline, CDR1 MGHRA and CDR2 YSYEKL. The CDR3 is made up of 17 amino acids. CDR3 sequence reads: CASSQEQGPGNSYEQYF. In DNA form, the CDR3 reads TGCGCCAGCAGCCAAGAACAAGGGCCGGGGAACTCCTACGAGCAGTACTTC.

The chain links TRBV6-2 or TRBV6-3 to TRBJ2-7; 9 nucleotides line up with TRBD1. With 8 bases clipped from V and 3 bases from J, the junction kept 11 bases outside the gene matches. Germline loops: CDR1 MNHEY, CDR2 SVGEGT. The CDR3 has 15 residues. The CDR3 DNA sequence: TGTGCCAGCGGGGGACAGGGACAGCGAAGCTACGAGCAGTACTTC. Translation: CASGGQGQRSYEQYF.

Note on this clonotype: At one boundary the junction diverges from the germline segment, which might be a read error. The CDR3, as DNA: TGTGCCAGTAGTAGCGGGAGGGCCTTAGTGGATAGTCTCACCTACCATGAGCAGTTCTTC. This sequence encodes CASSSGRALVDSLTYHEQFF. V usage is TRBV19 and J usage is TRBJ2-1; TRBD2 matches 9 bases. CDR3 size: 20 residues. CDR1 and CDR2 (germline): LNHDA, SQIVND (reference sequence).

This clonotype was counted ten times or more. V gene TRBV29-1 combines with J gene TRBJ2-5; D is ambiguous. CDR3 length: 14 residues. V lost 3 bases, J lost 2 bases, and 13 bases lay in between. Germline CDR1 and CDR2: SQVTM and ANQGSEA. CDR3 coding DNA: TGCAGCGTTGAGAGACGGCGTGCGCAAGAGACCCAGTACTTC. Protein product: CSVERRRAQETQYF.

On this clonotype itself: The junction departs from germline at one end; a sequencing error may be responsible. This chain joins TRBV10-3 and TRBJ2-7; D may be TRBD1 (6 bases). CDR1 and CDR2 (germline): ENHRY, SYGVKD. CDR3 length: 14 residues. The CDR3 DNA reads TGTGCCAGCAGTACAAACAGGGCTACCTACGAGCAGTACTTC. Its translation is CASSTNRATYEQYF.

This clonotype was seen more than once but under ten times. The chain joins TRBV27 to TRBJ2-3, with D perhaps matching TRBD1 (6 bases). The CDR3 has 15 amino acids. Trimming stripped 6 bases from V and 3 bases from J, with 16 bases between. The germline V gene has CDR1 MNHEY and CDR2 SMNVEV (reference sequence). In nucleotides, the CDR3 is TGTGCCAGCAGGTTAAGGGGGATTCGGACAGATACGCAGTATTTT. Amino acid sequence: CASRLRGIRTDTQYF.

The rearrangement links TRBV19 to TRBJ1-1; no reliable D call. Germline CDR1 reads LNHDA; CDR2 reads SQIVND (reference sequence). The V and J ends lost 3 bases and 5 bases respectively, with 13 bases between them. The CDR3 has 14 amino acids. The CDR3 loop is CASSISTARTEAFF. As DNA, the CDR3 is TGTGCCAGTAGTATCTCCACCGCGAGGACTGAAGCTTTCTTT.

The CDR3 sequence is CASSVGLDGTGELFF. CDR3 nucleotides: TGTGCCAGCAGCGTAGGGCTTGATGGGACCGGGGAGCTGTTTTTT. The chain links TRBV9 to TRBJ2-2; D is unresolved. V lost 0 bases to trimming and J lost 5 bases, with 11 bases between them. The CDR3 has 15 residues. Germline CDR1 is SGDLS and CDR2 is YYNGEE.

This clonotype showed up just a few times. This chain joins TRBV3-1 and TRBJ2-1; 11 positions agree with TRBD2. Germline CDR1 and CDR2: LGHDT and YNNKEL (reference sequence). V was pared by 3 bases and J by 5 bases, with 15 bases of the junction left unmatched. CDR3 size: 19 residues. The CDR3 DNA sequence: TGTGCCAGCAGCCACGGACTAGCGGGTTTCTTTAGGTCCAACAATGAGCAGTTCTTC. Its protein is CASSHGLAGFFRSNNEQFF.

For this clonotype: A much larger clonotype is one base distant, so this may be a read error. V and J are TRBV28 and TRBJ2-1, with D perhaps TRBD1 or TRBD2 (5 bases each). Trimming shortened V by 6 bases and J by 10 bases, and 22 bases separated the two germline ends. Germline V gives CDR1 MDHEN, CDR2 SYDVKM. This CDR3 region has 15 residues. The CDR3 is CASRTRDGVSYEQFF. The CDR3 DNA sequence: TGTGCCAGCAGAACCCGGGACGGAGTCTCCTACGAGCAGTTCTTC.

Ten or more counts support this clonotype. V usage is TRBV28 and J usage is TRBJ2-1; D remains unclear. V lost 4 bases to trimming and J lost 6 bases, with 13 bases between them. The CDR3 has 14 amino acids. Germline V CDR1 and CDR2: MDHEN, SYDVKM. The CDR3 nucleotides read TGTGCCAGCAGTTCCTATAAAGGAATCAATGAGCAGTTCTTC. It encodes CASSSYKGINEQFF. The whole variable domain, remainder taken from reference TRBV28 and TRBJ2-1, is DVKVTQSSRYLVKRTGEKVFLECVQDMDHENMFWYRQDPGLGLRLIYFSYDVKMKEKGDIPEGYSVSREKKERFSLILESASTNQTSMYLCASSSYKGINEQFFGPGTRLTVL.

This clonotype was seen ten or more times. The rearrangement joins TRBV12-3 or TRBV12-4 to TRBJ2-4, with 7 bases aligning to TRBD1. Trimming took 3 bases from V and 1 from J; bases not matched to a gene: 6. CDR3 length equals 16 residues. The CDR3 reads CASSLTGKGAKNIQYF. CDR3 in DNA: TGTGCCAGCAGTTTGACAGGGAAGGGGGCCAAAAACATTCAGTACTTC.

The rearrangement links TRBV18 to TRBJ2-5; no definite D call. CDR3 length: 15 residues. Trimming left V 4 bases short and J 4 bases short, with 16 bases between. Germline V lookup: CDR1 KGHSH, CDR2 LQKENI. The CDR3: CASSRITGVSETQYF. Written as DNA, the CDR3 is TGTGCCAGCTCACGAATCACCGGAGTATCAGAGACCCAGTACTTC.

Regarding this clonotype: Compared with germline, one end of the junction differs, possibly owing to a read error. This sequence joins TRBV5-1 and TRBJ1-3, with D tentatively TRBD1 (5 bases). The CDR3 covers 16 residues. Looked up from germline, CDR1 is SGHRS and CDR2 is YFSETQ. The CDR3 region is CASSLAGTFSGNTVYF. The CDR3 nucleotides are TGCGCCAGCAGCTTGGCCGGGACTTTCTCTGGAAACACCGTATATTTT. Supplemented by reference TRBV5-1 and TRBJ1-3, the full variable domain reads KAGVTQTPRYLIKTRGQQVTLSCSPISGHRSVSWYQQTPGQGLQFLFEYFSETQRNKGNFPGRFSGRQFSNSRSEMNVSTLELGDSALYLCASSLAGTFSGNTVYFGEGSWLTVV.

V and J are TRBV19 and TRBJ2-3, with 7 bases matching TRBD2. This CDR3 region has 15 residues. The V segment lost 7 bases and the J segment 1 base; nucleotides outside the gene matches: 8. Germline values: CDR1 LNHDA, CDR2 SQIVND (reference sequence). The CDR3 here is CASILRAGGTDTQYF. The DNA of the CDR3 is TGTGCCAGTATACTGCGGGCGGGAGGCACAGATACGCAGTATTTT.

This clonotype was seen a few times. The chain is built from TRBV24-1 and TRBJ2-1, with D perhaps TRBD2 (5 bases). With 4 bases removed from V and 9 bases from J, the gap between germline ends came to 6 bases. Germline CDR1 reads KGHDR; CDR2 reads SFDVKD. The CDR3 contains 11 residues. The chain's CDR3 is CATSDRGEQFF. Written as DNA, the CDR3 is TGTGCCACCAGTGACCGGGGTGAGCAGTTCTTC.

There are many counts of this clonotype. The chain uses TRBV10-2 and TRBJ2-5, with TRBD1 matching over 8 bases. Germline CDR1 WSHSY, CDR2 SAAADI. This CDR3 contains 13 residues. The V and J ends lost 4 bases and 3 bases, in that order; junction bases with no gene match: 1. CDR3 sequence: CASSGQGKETQYF. The DNA for the CDR3 is TGCGCCAGCAGTGGACAGGGGAAAGAGACCCAGTACTTC.

This clonotype was counted at least ten times. J is TRBJ2-1 and V is TRBV20-1; 8 bases map to TRBD2. This CDR3 has 17 residues. V lost 5 bases to trimming and J lost 8 bases; unmatched junction nucleotides: 20. Germline V lookup: CDR1 DFQATT, CDR2 SNEGSKA (reference sequence). This chain's CDR3 is CSAPRLRLAPVKHEQFF. The CDR3, as DNA: TGCAGTGCTCCGCGGCTCCGACTAGCGCCTGTTAAACATGAGCAGTTCTTC.

This clonotype has a handful of counts. This clone may be a read error of a much larger clone one base away. V and J are TRBV14 and TRBJ2-2; D is undetermined. This CDR3 contains 15 residues. Germline V CDR1 and CDR2: SGHDN, FVKESK. The germline V and J ends were trimmed by 1 base and 5 bases, with 11 bases remaining between them. CDR3 nucleotide sequence: TGTGCCAGCAGCCAAGGCCTCTCCCGGACCGGGGAGCTGTTTTTT. It encodes CASSQGLSRTGELFF.

A note on this clonotype: One base separates it from a far larger clone, so it is likely a read error. The CDR3 is CSARDLQSSYNEQLF. CDR3 coding DNA: TGCAGTGCTAGAGATCTACAGTCCTCCTACAATGAGCAGCTCTTC. This chain uses TRBV20-1 with TRBJ2-7; D not resolved. CDR1 is DFQATT and CDR2 is SNEGSKA in the germline V gene (reference sequence). CDR3 length: 15 amino acids.

This clonotype was observed a few times. This chain connects TRBV9 to TRBJ2-3; 9 bases match TRBD2. Trimming cost V 3 bases and J 4 bases; bases outside gene matches: 3. The germline CDR1 and CDR2 sequences are SGDLS and YYNGEE. The CDR3 totals 14 residues. This CDR3 reads CASSASGTADTQYF. The CDR3 nucleotides read TGTGCCAGCAGCGCTAGCGGGACAGCAGATACGCAGTATTTT.